The clone carrying this T cell receptor (beta chain) was observed many times. Its antigen is unknown. These data come from a study of T-cell reconstitution after alpha-beta-depleted transplantation in children. Whole-study results and caveats: Several hundred rapidly expanded clones from non-depleted graft cells reportedly supplied alpha-beta T cells about two months post-transplant. Most T-cell counts and diversity one year after the transplant came from T cells that were newly produced.

Preparing the TCRbeta library involved the use of unique molecular identifiers. TCRdb reprocessed the PCR reads with MiXCR, giving one entry per CDR3 protein. Of approximately 44,000 distinct CDR3 sequences listed, roughly 5% are singletons. This CDR3 has 16 amino acids. The chain employs TRBV21-1 and TRBJ1-4; TRBD1, the table's D call, was not compared with the DNA. TRBV21-1 is classified as a pseudogene. This clonotype originated in a female patient aged 2-10 years who had a stem cell transplant for aplastic anemia, so the T cells may come from the graft donor. This specimen consisted of PBMCs, mostly from graft donor cells, obtained 60 days after TCRalphabeta/CD19-depleted stem cell transplant. CDR3: CASSPRRGQGLEKLFF. CDR3 DNA sequence: TGTGCCAGCAGCCCCCGTCGGGGACAGGGGTTGGAAAAACTGTTTTTT.